The 26 T cell receptor beta chains below come from one sample, sequenced in a study of T cells in Graves' hyperthyroidism and ophthalmopathy. TCR beta CDR3 sequences were amplified from RNA transcripts. An initial round of RT-PCR targeting the TCR CDR3 relied on the HTBI primer set. TCRdb analysed the multiplex PCR reads with MiXCR anew, one entry per CDR3 protein. The table lists tens of thousands of distinct CDR3 sequences, over 40% of them singletons. The sequenced material came from blood. Every receptor here comes from a woman between 45 and 65 years old with Graves' ophthalmopathy.

This rearrangement joins TRBV7-9 to TRBJ2-7; D not certain. V was cut by 1 base and J by 7 bases, with 17 bases left in between. The germline gives CDR1 SEHNR, CDR2 FQNEAQ (reference sequence). CDR3 length: 15 residues. The CDR3 region is CASSLGAEAIYEQYF. DNA for the CDR3: TGTGCCAGCAGCTTAGGGGCGGAAGCGATCTATGAGCAGTACTTC.

A few counts support this clonotype. Since a much larger clone is just one base distant, this may be a read error. The chain combines TRBV5-1 with TRBJ2-2, with a weak D call TRBD2 (5 bases). The CDR3 length is 12 residues. The V gene's germline CDR1 is SGHRS and CDR2 YFSETQ. The ends were cut back, 4 bases at V and 6 bases at J, with 7 bases in the middle. CDR3 in amino acids: CASSLLAGELFF. The CDR3 coding sequence is TGCGCCAGCAGCCTACTAGCCGGGGAGCTGTTTTTT.

This clonotype has at least ten counts. The chain uses TRBV6-4 and TRBJ2-7, with D possibly being TRBD1 (5 bases). The germline V and J ends were trimmed by 6 bases and 8 bases, with 11 bases remaining between them. Germline loops: CDR1 MRHNA, CDR2 SNTAGT. CDR3 size: 11 residues. Written as DNA, the CDR3 is TGTGCCAGCAGGTACGACAGCCAGCAGTACTTC. It yields the protein CASRYDSQQYF.

About this clonotype: At one end the junction does not follow the germline gene, possibly because of a read error. The chain joins TRBV7-6 to TRBJ1-4; no clear D. This CDR3 spans 14 amino acids. CDR1 and CDR2 from the germline V gene are SGHVS and FNYEAQ. CDR3 sequence (DNA): TGTGCCAGGAGCTCGGGATTAGCGGGTGAAAAACTGATTTTT. Translating gives CARSSGLAGEKLIF.

As concerns this clonotype: One end of the junction is discordant with germline, which a read error may explain. The DNA for the CDR3 is TGCACCAGCGGCGAGGAGCGGGAGGGAGATACGCAGTATTTT. This encodes CTSGEEREGDTQYF. This chain uses TRBV5-1 with TRBJ2-3; 10 bases are shared with TRBD2. The CDR3 is 14 residues long. CDR1 is SGHRS, CDR2 YFSETQ, per germline.

There are a few counts of this clonotype. This chain uses TRBV28 with TRBJ1-5, with unresolved D. With 3 bases removed from V and 1 base from J, the gap between germline ends came to 13 bases. The CDR3 covers 16 residues. Germline lookup yields CDR1 MDHEN and CDR2 SYDVKM. In DNA, the CDR3 is TGTGCCAGCAGTTTCCTATCTTTCGAAAGCAATCAGCCCCAGCATTTT. It translates to CASSFLSFESNQPQHF.

The CDR3 sequence is CASSLGLAETDTQYF. The CDR3 DNA follows: TGTGCCAGCAGCTTGGGACTAGCAGAGACAGATACGCAGTATTTT. The rearrangement links TRBV5-4 to TRBJ2-3; 7 bases match TRBD2. The trim removed 0 bases at V and 3 bases at J, leaving 4 bases unmatched. Germline V gene sequence: CDR1 SGHNT, CDR2 YYREEE (reference sequence). The CDR3 is 15 amino acids.

V usage is TRBV20-1 and J usage is TRBJ2-5; tentatively, D is TRBD1 (6 bases). In germline, CDR1 is DFQATT, CDR2 SNEGSKA (reference sequence). The CDR3 extends over 12 amino acids. V lost 3 bases and J 9 bases, leaving 14 bases between the germline ends. CDR3 residues: CSASFAGDPQYF. CDR3 sequence (DNA): TGCAGTGCTAGTTTTGCAGGGGATCCCCAGTACTTC.

This clonotype is categorized as medium-sized. V is TRBV20-1 and J is TRBJ1-5, with TRBD1 as a possible D gene (6 bases). V gave up 2 bases and J gave up 11 bases, with 19 bases separating them. The germline gives CDR1 DFQATT, CDR2 SNEGSKA (reference sequence). The CDR3 runs 14 residues. For the CDR3, the DNA is TGCAGTGCTAGACTTGGGGACACAATGGGGGCCCAGCATTTT. This translates into CSARLGDTMGAQHF.

This clonotype was counted at least ten times. The chain couples TRBV24-1 to TRBJ1-2; tentative D call: TRBD1 (5 bases). Germline-derived CDR1 and CDR2 are KGHDR and SFDVKD. This CDR3 region has 17 residues. The V end was cut by 8 bases, the J end by 4 bases, with 25 bases between. The chain's CDR3 is CATTQNYFGAPGYGYTF. The CDR3 DNA is TGTGCCACCACCCAGAATTATTTCGGGGCTCCGGGCTATGGCTACACCTTC.

This clonotype was observed at least ten times. The gene calls are TRBV3-1 and TRBJ1-5; unclear D gene. The CDR3 length is 14 residues. Trimming shortened V by 3 bases and J by 0 bases, and 6 bases separated the two germline ends. Germline CDR1 reads LGHDT; CDR2 reads YNNKEL (reference sequence). In DNA form, the CDR3 reads TGTGCCAGCAGCCATGATCATAGCAATCAGCCCCAGCATTTT. This encodes CASSHDHSNQPQHF.

Details on this clonotype: The junction departs from the called germline gene at one end, perhaps through a read error. This chain links TRBV7-2 with TRBJ2-2; maybe TRBD2 (6 bases). This CDR3 contains 15 residues. Germline-derived CDR1 and CDR2 are SGHTA and FQGNSA. CDR3 sequence (DNA): TGTGCCAGGAGCTTCAATAGCGTGAACACCGGGGGGCTGTTTTTT. Its translation is CARSFNSVNTGGLFF.

This clonotype was seen many times. This chain connects TRBV6-1 to TRBJ2-2; no clear D. The CDR3 covers 18 residues. V was cut by 10 bases and J by 1 base, with 25 bases left in between. The germline gives CDR1 MNHNS, CDR2 SASEGT. The CDR3 region is CATGERPLPKGNTGELFF. As DNA, the CDR3 is TGTGCCACCGGAGAGCGACCTCTCCCGAAAGGGAACACCGGGGAGCTGTTTTTT.

This clonotype showed up just once. The conserved closing phenylalanine or tryptophan is absent in this CDR3, likely reflecting a read error. V and J are TRBV20-1 and TRBJ2-3; TRBD2 might be the D (5 bases). Germline values: CDR1 DFQATT, CDR2 SNEGSKA (reference sequence). The CDR3 spans 12 residues. V lost 6 bases and J lost 12, with 19 bases in between. CDR3 nucleotides: TGCAGTGCCGAGGGAAACGAAGAGACCCAGTATTGT. Its protein is CSAEGNEETQYC.

A remark on this clonotype: A much larger clone sits a single nucleotide away, making a read error possible. The gene calls are TRBV5-2 and TRBJ1-5. TRBV5-2 is a pseudogene segment. This CDR3 has 13 residues. The CDR3 coding sequence is TGTGCCAGCAATTTAGGGAGGGACACCCCCCAGCATTTT. The encoded protein is CASNLGRDTPQHF.

The chain employs TRBV19 and TRBJ1-2, with TRBD1 as a possible D gene (5 bases). In germline, CDR1 is LNHDA, CDR2 SQIVND (reference sequence). The ends were cut back, 7 bases at V and 9 bases at J, with 24 bases in the middle. There are 15 residues in the CDR3. The CDR3 DNA reads TGTGCCAGTACCACCCCGCGTGGGGGACGATATAGCTACACCTTC. This sequence encodes CASTTPRGGRYSYTF.

This clonotype was picked up one time. V gene TRBV9 combines with J gene TRBJ2-1; D might be TRBD2 (5 bases). Trimming took off 4 bases at V and 9 bases at J, with 20 bases between the two ends. The germline gives CDR1 SGDLS, CDR2 YYNGEE. This CDR3 has 15 residues. The CDR3 DNA follows: TGTGCCAGCAGCCCGGGGTTGGGGTTAGAGCTTGAGCAGTTCTTC. This codes for CASSPGLGLELEQFF.

A word on this clonotype: A much larger clone differs from this one at a single base, so this may be a read error. The V and J genes are TRBV4-3 and TRBJ2-7; D might be TRBD1 or TRBD2, each matching 5 bases. This CDR3 comprises 17 residues. The V gene's germline CDR1 is LGHNA and CDR2 YSLEER. With 0 bases removed from V and 2 bases from J, the gap between germline ends came to 17 bases. CDR3 in amino acids: CASSQEEAWTPTYEQYF. The CDR3 DNA reads TGCGCCAGCAGCCAAGAGGAGGCCTGGACACCAACCTACGAGCAGTACTTC.

Many counts were recorded for this clonotype. This rearrangement joins TRBV3-1 to TRBJ1-5, with D maybe TRBD1 (5 bases). The CDR3 covers 15 residues. Germline V gene sequence: CDR1 LGHDT, CDR2 YNNKEL (reference sequence). Trimming took off 5 bases at V and 0 bases at J, with 11 bases between the two ends. This CDR3 reads CASSSDTYSNQPQHF. In DNA, the CDR3 is TGTGCCAGCAGCTCGGACACGTATAGCAATCAGCCCCAGCATTTT.

This clonotype has a count of ten or more. This chain's CDR3 is CASSWGQGGNEKLFF. The CDR3 region has the DNA TGCGCCAGCAGCTGGGGACAGGGAGGCAATGAAAAACTGTTTTTT. The V gene is TRBV5-1, the J gene TRBJ1-4; 9 positions agree with TRBD1. V lost 3 bases, J lost 5 bases, and 5 bases stayed unmatched. Germline V gene data show CDR1 as SGHRS and CDR2 as YFSETQ. The CDR3 sequence is 15 residues long.

This clonotype was seen repeatedly, ten times or more. The chain combines TRBV15 with TRBJ1-2; a weak D match, TRBD1 (5 bases). CDR1 LNHNV and CDR2 YYDKDF come from the germline V gene (reference sequence). CDR3 length equals 17 residues. V was shortened by 0 bases and J by 3 bases, with 17 bases between the two germline ends. CDR3 DNA: TGTGCCACCAGCAGAGAACCACAAGACAGCCCGGACTATGGCTACACCTTC. Protein product: CATSREPQDSPDYGYTF. Full variable domain (rest looked up from reference TRBV15 and TRBJ1-2): DAMVIQNPRYQVTQFGKPVTLSCSQTLNHNVMYWYQQKSSQAPKLLFHYYDKDFNNEADTPDNFQSRRPNTSFCFLDIRSPGLGDTAMYLCATSREPQDSPDYGYTFGSGTRLTVV.

This clonotype occurred a few times. This may come from a read error, since a much larger clone is one base off. The V gene is TRBV6-6, the J gene TRBJ1-2; TRBD1 matches at 7 bases. This CDR3 is built from 15 residues. The V and J ends lost 4 bases and 5 bases, in that order; junction bases with no gene match: 10. Germline-derived CDR1 and CDR2 are MNHNY and SVGAGI (reference sequence). Here the CDR3 DNA reads TGTGCCAGCAGTTCGCCCGGGACAGTCTTTTATGGCTACACCTTC. Translating gives CASSSPGTVFYGYTF.

This clonotype showed up many times. The chain combines TRBV5-5 with TRBJ2-1; 7 positions match TRBD2. Germline V gene lookup returns CDR1 SGHKS and CDR2 YYEKEE (reference sequence). The CDR3 totals 15 residues. V lost 4 bases to trimming and J lost 8 bases; unmatched junction nucleotides: 12. CDR3 DNA: TGTGCCAGCAGCAGGAGCGGGAAACTCGTCGATGAGCAGTTCTTC. Its translation is CASSRSGKLVDEQFF.

This clonotype was recorded many times. The rearrangement uses TRBV13 and TRBJ2-7, with D possibly being TRBD1 (5 bases). The V end was cut by 4 bases, the J end by 2 bases, with 12 bases between. The CDR3 consists of 14 residues. Per germline, CDR1 PRHDT and CDR2 FYEKMQ (reference sequence). The CDR3 nucleotides read TGTGCCAGCAGCTCGCAGACAGACCCCTACGAGCAGTACTTC. Its translation: CASSSQTDPYEQYF.

The chain recombines TRBV7-8 with TRBJ1-2; D is ambiguous. Trimming took off 1 base at V and 8 bases at J, with 17 bases between the two ends. Germline loops: CDR1 SGHVS, CDR2 FQNEAQ. The CDR3 totals 15 residues. The CDR3 DNA follows: TGTGCCAGCAGCTTAGGCCCAGCGGGGTTGTACGGCTACACCTTC. Residues: CASSLGPAGLYGYTF.

This clonotype was observed many times. The rearrangement uses TRBV9 and TRBJ1-4; maybe TRBD1 (5 bases). V lost 0 bases and J 7 bases, leaving 13 bases between the germline ends. The CDR3 totals 15 residues. The germline V gene encodes CDR1 SGDLS and CDR2 YYNGEE. CDR3: CASSVGSGDGEKLFF. The DNA for the CDR3 is TGTGCCAGCAGCGTAGGATCGGGGGATGGTGAAAAACTGTTTTTT.